The 9 T cell receptor beta chains listed next were all sequenced from one sample in a study of blood T cell repertoires in COVID-19. Produced via immunoSEQ multiplex PCR; TCRdb's table is partial and in-frame only. The sample includes approximately 220,000 clones, approximately 90% of them seen just once. The sequencing sample was made of peripheral blood. Receptor source: a man aged 50-59 years with acute or convalescent COVID-19.

The gene calls are TRBV30 and TRBJ1-1; no clear D. V lost 3 bases and J lost 0, with 8 bases in between. Germline CDR1 and CDR2: GTSNPN and SVGIG (reference sequence). The CDR3 runs 13 residues. The CDR3 loop reads CAWRQQVNTEAFF. CDR3 DNA sequence: TGTGCCTGGAGGCAACAAGTGAACACTGAAGCTTTCTTT.

The chain uses TRBV11-2 and TRBJ1-1; 8 bases agree with TRBD1. V lost 1 base to trimming and J lost 1 base; unmatched junction nucleotides: 11. From germline, CDR1 is SGHAT and CDR2 FQNNGV. This CDR3 spans 18 amino acids. As DNA, the CDR3 is TGTGCCAGCAGCTTAGTAGACAGGGGCCGGGATTGGAACACTGAAGCTTTCTTT. It specifies CASSLVDRGRDWNTEAFF.

The chain has TRBV5-1 and TRBJ1-1; 7 bases fit TRBD1. The CDR3 runs 14 residues. V shed 4 bases, J shed 1 base, and the junction held 4 bases outside the gene matches. Germline lookup yields CDR1 SGHRS and CDR2 YFSETQ. The DNA for the CDR3 is TGCGCCAGCAGCCCAGGGGGTCCGAACACTGAAGCTTTCTTT. Amino acids: CASSPGGPNTEAFF.

The rearrangement joins TRBV6-5 to TRBJ1-2; D perhaps matches TRBD1 (6 bases). Trimming pared 6 bases from V and 8 bases from J, leaving 16 bases between. Germline-derived CDR1 and CDR2 are MNHEY and SVGAGI. The CDR3 loop spans 13 amino acids. In nucleotides, the CDR3 is TGTGCCAGCAGGCCGACAGGTCCAGTAGGCTACACCTTC. Translation: CASRPTGPVGYTF.

This clone was seen just once. The rearrangement links TRBV6-5 to TRBJ1-2, with TRBD1 as a possible D gene (5 bases). Trimming removed 0 bases at V and 7 bases at J, with 18 bases between. Per the germline V gene, CDR1 is MNHEY and CDR2 is SVGAGI. The CDR3 spans 16 residues. This CDR3 reads CASSYSLDPGGTGYTF. Written as DNA, the CDR3 is TGTGCCAGCAGTTACTCGTTGGACCCCGGGGGAACTGGCTACACCTTC.

The V call is TRBV21-1, the J call TRBJ1-5; TRBD1, the D gene given by the table, was not confirmed from the DNA. TRBV21-1 is deemed a pseudogene. The CDR3 consists of 14 residues. Here the CDR3 reads CASSKRDPGGAQHF. DNA for the CDR3: TGTGCCAGCAGCAAGAGGGACCCAGGGGGAGCCCAGCATTTT.

This clone was seen a few times. This chain uses TRBV5-4 with TRBJ2-5, with D uncertain. There are 14 residues in the CDR3. Trimming shortened V by 0 bases and J by 2 bases, and 8 bases separated the two germline ends. Per germline, CDR1 SGHNT and CDR2 YYREEE (reference sequence). In DNA, the CDR3 is TGTGCCAGCAGCTTGGATACCAGACAAGAGACCCAGTACTTC. This sequence encodes CASSLDTRQETQYF. Based on the CDR3 plus reference TRBV5-4 and TRBJ2-5, the full variable domain is ETGVTQSPTHLIKTRGQQVTLRCSSQSGHNTVSWYQQALGQGPQFIFQYYREEENGRGNFPPRFSGLQFPNYSSELNVNALELDDSALYLCASSLDTRQETQYFGPGTRLLVL.

CDR3 loop: CASSFPGFSEAFF. The CDR3 coding sequence is TGTGCCAGCAGTTTTCCGGGGTTCAGTGAAGCTTTCTTT. The chain carries TRBV12-3 or TRBV12-4 and TRBJ1-1; no clear D gene. The CDR3 consists of 13 residues. V was pared by 3 bases and J by 7 bases, with 12 bases between.

The genes are TRBV7-9 and TRBJ2-3; 7 bases align to TRBD2. CDR3 size: 15 residues. With 0 bases clipped from V and 2 bases from J, the junction kept 2 bases outside the gene matches. Germline loops: CDR1 SEHNR, CDR2 FQNEAQ (reference sequence). The CDR3 reads CASSLAGGFTDTQYF. The CDR3 DNA is TGTGCCAGCAGCTTAGCGGGGGGGTTCACAGATACGCAGTATTTT.